This T cell receptor beta chain originates from a study of cytomegalovirus exposure and HLA in healthy donors. Some clones are missing from TCRdb's copy, which holds only in-frame ones; the method was immunoSEQ multiplex PCR. Of over 120,000 clones in the sample, more than 80% were seen once. Germline assignment: CDR1 SGHRS and CDR2 YFSETQ. The CDR3 runs 12 residues. Trimming removed 2 bases at V and 6 bases at J, with 8 bases between. The receptor was isolated from a woman in her thirties in good health and CMV-seropositive. The V gene is TRBV5-1, the J gene TRBJ1-2; D perhaps matches TRBD1 (5 bases). The sample consisted of PBMCs. The CDR3 DNA reads TGCGCCAGCAGCTTTCAGGGCCATGGCTACACCTTC. It is translated as CASSFQGHGYTF.